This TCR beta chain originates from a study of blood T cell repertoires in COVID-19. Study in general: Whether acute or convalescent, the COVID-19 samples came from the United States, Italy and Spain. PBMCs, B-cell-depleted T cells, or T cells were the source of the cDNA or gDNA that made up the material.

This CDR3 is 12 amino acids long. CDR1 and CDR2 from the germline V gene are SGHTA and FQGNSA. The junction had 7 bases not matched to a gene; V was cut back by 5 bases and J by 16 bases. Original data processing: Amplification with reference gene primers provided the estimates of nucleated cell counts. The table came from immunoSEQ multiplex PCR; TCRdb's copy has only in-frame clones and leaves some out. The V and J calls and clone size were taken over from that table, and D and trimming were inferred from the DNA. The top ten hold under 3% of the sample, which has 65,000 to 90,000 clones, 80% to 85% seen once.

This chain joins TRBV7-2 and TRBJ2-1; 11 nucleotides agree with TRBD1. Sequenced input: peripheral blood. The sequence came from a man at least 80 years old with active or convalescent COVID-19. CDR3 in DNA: TGTGCCAGCAGCCTCAGGACAGGGGGCCGATTCTTC. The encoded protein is CASSLRTGGRFF.